This T cell receptor beta chain was recorded in a study of Ad26.COV2.S vaccination and SARS-CoV-2 variants. The treatment: roughly 20 received Ad26.COV2.S at low or high dose, single or two shots; 5 received placebo; per-sample allocation not given. Sampling happened 63 days after the first vaccine or placebo injection. Profiled with immunoSEQ multiplex PCR; TCRdb holds only in-frame clones, not every one. The sample holds about 680,000 clones; 89% are singletons and the top ten take approximately 1.5%. The CDR3 totals 12 residues. Deletions cut 2 bases from V and 10 bases from J, with 9 bases between. Germline V lookup: CDR1 GTSNPN, CDR2 SVGIG (reference sequence).

The sample was peripheral blood, taken in a trial of Ad26.COV2.S vaccine versus placebo. This sequence originates from a person aged 18-60 years who received the Ad26.COV2.S COVID-19 vaccine or a placebo. The chain has TRBV30 and TRBJ1-6, with a possible D match to TRBD1 (6 bases). Here the CDR3 reads CAWSTGTSPLHF. The CDR3 DNA follows: TGTGCCTGGAGTACAGGGACCTCACCCCTCCACTTT.